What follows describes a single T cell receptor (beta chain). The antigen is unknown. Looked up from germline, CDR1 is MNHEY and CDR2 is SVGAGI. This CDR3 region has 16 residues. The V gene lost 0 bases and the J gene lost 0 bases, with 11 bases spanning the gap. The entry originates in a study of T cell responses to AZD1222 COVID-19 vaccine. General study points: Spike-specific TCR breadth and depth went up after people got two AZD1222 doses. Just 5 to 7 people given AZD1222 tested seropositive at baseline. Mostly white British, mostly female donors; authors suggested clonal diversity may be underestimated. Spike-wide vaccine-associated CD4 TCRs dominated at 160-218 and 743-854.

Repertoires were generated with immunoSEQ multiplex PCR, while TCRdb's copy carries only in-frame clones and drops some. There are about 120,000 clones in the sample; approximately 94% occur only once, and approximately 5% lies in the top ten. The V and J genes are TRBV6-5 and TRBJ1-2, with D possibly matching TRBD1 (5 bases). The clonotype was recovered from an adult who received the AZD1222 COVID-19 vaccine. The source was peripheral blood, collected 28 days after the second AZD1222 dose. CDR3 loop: CASSYSTGTSNYGYTF. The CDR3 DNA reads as TGTGCCAGCAGTTACTCGACGGGGACCTCTAACTATGGCTACACCTTC.